The next 16 T cell receptor beta chains were all read from a single sample in a study of blood T cell repertoires in COVID-19. The protocol was immunoSEQ multiplex PCR, while the TCRdb copy is restricted to in-frame clones and leaves out a portion. The table shows about 310,000 clones, with around 87% occurring only once. Sequenced: peripheral blood. These TCRs come from a woman in her forties or fifties who had recovered from COVID-19.

This sequence joins TRBV5-1 and TRBJ2-1, with a tentative D call TRBD2 (6 bases). Germline values: CDR1 SGHRS, CDR2 YFSETQ. Trimming cost V 0 bases and J 4 bases, with 8 bases left between them. This CDR3 is built from 14 residues. The CDR3, as DNA: TGCGCCAGCAGCTTGGACGCGGGGTACAATGAGCAGTTCTTC. It is translated as CASSLDAGYNEQFF.

This clone occurred a few times. The chain links TRBV6-5 to TRBJ1-1, with D unclear. CDR3 length: 11 amino acids. Germline V gene sequence: CDR1 MNHEY, CDR2 SVGAGI. V was clipped by 8 bases and J by 13 bases, with 17 bases between them. The CDR3 loop reads CASRGSGTVFF. The CDR3 DNA reads as TGTGCCAGCCGCGGGTCAGGAACCGTTTTCTTT.

The rearrangement joins TRBV7-2 to TRBJ2-5; TRBD1 is a possible D gene (6 bases). Germline assignment: CDR1 SGHTA and CDR2 FQGNSA. The CDR3 spans 13 residues. V lost 1 base, J lost 4 bases, and 7 bases lay in between. CDR3: CASSLEGGETQYF. The CDR3 nucleotides read TGTGCCAGCAGCTTAGAAGGGGGAGAGACCCAGTACTTC.

V and J are TRBV27 and TRBJ1-1; D is unresolved. The germline V gene encodes CDR1 MNHEY and CDR2 SMNVEV (reference sequence). The CDR3 is 14 amino acids. Trimming shortened V by 7 bases and J by 2 bases, and 14 bases separated the two germline ends. The CDR3 coding sequence is TGTGCCAGCACCCCCTTTTCGGGAAACACTGAAGCTTTCTTT. Its translation is CASTPFSGNTEAFF.

J is TRBJ2-5 and V is TRBV5-6; maybe TRBD2 (5 bases). V was clipped by 0 bases and J by 7 bases, with 13 bases between them. The length of the CDR3 is 14 residues. Germline CDR1 and CDR2: SGHDT and YYEEEE. CDR3 DNA: TGTGCCAGCAGCTTGGTTGGTGTCGGAGGGACCCAGTACTTC. It translates to CASSLVGVGGTQYF.

DNA for the CDR3: TGTGCCACCGGGGAGGGGGGGGCCGGCACAGATACGCAGTATTTT. Encoded protein: CATGEGGAGTDTQYF. The J gene is TRBJ2-3, the V gene TRBV10-3, with D perhaps TRBD2 (7 bases). The germline V and J ends were trimmed by 10 bases and 1 base, with 18 bases remaining between them. Germline loops: CDR1 ENHRY, CDR2 SYGVKD. The length of the CDR3 is 15 residues.

The chain is built from TRBV6-6 and TRBJ2-2; D uncertain. In germline, CDR1 is MNHNY, CDR2 SVGAGI (reference sequence). This CDR3 comprises 13 residues. Deletions cut 11 bases from V and 2 bases from J, with 12 bases between. CDR3 sequence (DNA): TGTGCCGGCACAGAATTTAACACCGGGGAGCTGTTTTTT. Protein sequence: CAGTEFNTGELFF.

The V call is TRBV19, the J call TRBJ1-5; TRBD1 agrees at 9 bases. V dropped 3 bases and J dropped 6; count of bases not matched to a gene: 12. Germline V gene data show CDR1 as LNHDA and CDR2 as SQIVND (reference sequence). The CDR3 runs 17 residues. Here the CDR3 DNA reads TGTGCCAGTAGTATTGCAGCCCCTTACAGGGGGCTTCAGCCCCAGCATTTT. Residues: CASSIAAPYRGLQPQHF.

This chain connects TRBV28 to TRBJ2-4, with 13 bases fitting TRBD2. The V gene's germline CDR1 is MDHEN and CDR2 SYDVKM. This CDR3 contains 16 residues. The trim removed 5 bases at V and 9 bases at J, leaving 10 bases unmatched. The chain's CDR3 is CASSPTTSGRISIQYF. The CDR3 DNA follows: TGTGCCAGCAGTCCCACGACTAGCGGGAGGATCAGCATTCAGTACTTC.

The chain has TRBV19 and TRBJ1-3; 12 bases are shared with TRBD1. Germline CDR1 reads LNHDA; CDR2 reads SQIVND (reference sequence). V shed 8 bases and J 3 bases; nucleotides not matched to a gene: 8. The CDR3 contains 16 residues. CDR3 sequence: CASRDRGPFLGNTIYF. The CDR3 nucleotides read TGTGCCAGTCGGGACAGGGGGCCTTTTCTTGGAAACACCATATATTTT.

V usage is TRBV6-2 or TRBV6-3 and J usage is TRBJ2-7, with TRBD2 matching 9 bases. The ends lost 0 bases at V and 5 bases at J; junction bases unmatched: 8. Germline V lookup: CDR1 MNHEY, CDR2 SVGEGT. The CDR3 runs 16 residues. The CDR3 region has the DNA TGTGCCAGCAGTTACTCGCCTAGCGGGACTCAGCACGAGCAGTACTTC. It yields the protein CASSYSPSGTQHEQYF.

The J gene is TRBJ2-3, the V gene TRBV5-1, with TRBD2 as a possible D gene (7 bases). Trimming took off 2 bases at V and 2 bases at J, with 15 bases between the two ends. Germline CDR1 reads SGHRS; CDR2 reads YFSETQ. The CDR3 has 16 amino acids. Here the CDR3 DNA reads TGCGCCAGCAGCTTCGGGGGGACATCCGTCACAGATACGCAGTATTTT. Its protein is CASSFGGTSVTDTQYF.

The chain combines TRBV6-2 or TRBV6-3 with TRBJ1-1, with no clear D. The germline V and J ends were trimmed by 2 bases and 4 bases, with 5 bases remaining between them. Germline CDR1 MNHEY, CDR2 SVGEGT. This CDR3 region has 12 residues. CDR3: CASSYPRTEAFF. CDR3 coding DNA: TGTGCCAGCAGTTACCCGCGCACTGAAGCTTTCTTT.

Within the sample, this clone is medium-sized. The V and J genes are TRBV4-2 and TRBJ2-1; D is perhaps TRBD2 (6 bases). The CDR3 is 17 amino acids. V was cut by 1 base and J by 3 bases, with 16 bases left in between. CDR1 and CDR2 from the germline V gene are LGHNA and YNFKEQ. CDR3 DNA sequence: TGTGCCAGCAGCCAAGGACTAGTTCCTTCTTTCTACAATGAGCAGTTCTTC. Protein sequence: CASSQGLVPSFYNEQFF.

The chain joins TRBV30 to TRBJ1-5, with D unresolved. This CDR3 is built from 13 residues. CDR1 and CDR2 from the germline V gene are GTSNPN and SVGIG (reference sequence). V was trimmed by 2 bases and J by 5 bases, leaving 10 bases between them. This chain's CDR3 is CAWSLGDDQPQHF. The CDR3 DNA reads as TGTGCCTGGAGTCTCGGAGACGATCAGCCCCAGCATTTT.

This clone was seen only a few times. At the DNA level, this CDR3 is encoded by other sequences in the same sample as well. The chain has TRBV19 and TRBJ1-5; 7 nucleotides align to TRBD1. Germline-derived CDR1 and CDR2 are LNHDA and SQIVND (reference sequence). The CDR3 loop spans 12 amino acids. With V trimmed by 8 bases and J by 4 bases, 2 bases remained unmatched. As DNA, the CDR3 is TGTGCCAGTCGGACAGGTAATCAGCCCCAGCATTTT. Translation: CASRTGNQPQHF.